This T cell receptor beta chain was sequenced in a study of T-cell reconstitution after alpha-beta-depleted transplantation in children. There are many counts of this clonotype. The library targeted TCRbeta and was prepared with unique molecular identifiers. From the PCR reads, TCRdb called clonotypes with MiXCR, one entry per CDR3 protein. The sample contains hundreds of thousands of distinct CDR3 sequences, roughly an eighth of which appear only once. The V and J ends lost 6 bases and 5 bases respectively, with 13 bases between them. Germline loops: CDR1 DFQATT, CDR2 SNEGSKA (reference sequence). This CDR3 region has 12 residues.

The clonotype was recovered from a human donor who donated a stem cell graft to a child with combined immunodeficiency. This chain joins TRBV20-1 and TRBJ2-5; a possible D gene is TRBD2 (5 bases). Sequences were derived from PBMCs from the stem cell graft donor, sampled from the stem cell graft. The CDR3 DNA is TGCAGTGCCCCGGAGGAGTGGGAGACCCAGTACTTC. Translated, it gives CSAPEEWETQYF.